This T cell receptor (beta chain) was sequenced during a study of cytomegalovirus exposure and HLA in healthy donors. For this clone: The antigen is undetermined.

The PCR employed 60 Vbeta primers together with 13 Jbeta primers. Assay: immunoSEQ multiplex PCR; the TCRdb copy retains only in-frame clones and omits some. The sample includes 70,000 to 75,000 clones. Study observations and caveats: TRBV6-2, TRBV6-3 and other indistinguishable V segments were excluded. Investigators reported around 150 TCR beta chains as tied to cytomegalovirus.

Germline V CDR1 and CDR2: MNHEY, SVGAGI. The CDR3 covers 16 residues. V shed 0 bases and J 7 bases; nucleotides not matched to a gene: 7. The receptor was derived from a female donor in good health and CMV-seropositive. V usage is TRBV6-5 and J usage is TRBJ2-7, with 12 bases that match TRBD2. Sequencing input: PBMCs. This CDR3 is CASSYSTSGGPGEQYF. CDR3 in DNA: TGTGCCAGCAGTTACTCGACTAGCGGGGGACCTGGGGAGCAGTACTTC.